One and the same sample provided the 32 T cell receptor beta chains below, sequenced in a study of shared clonotypes between healthy human individuals. Measured with immunoSEQ multiplex PCR; TCRdb has only the in-frame clones, and not every one. The repertoire holds approximately 2,200,000 clones, 90% to 95% seen once, with 1.7% in the top ten. Naive CD8 cells lacked CD45RO, underwent positive selection for CCR7 and left out terminally differentiated effector memory CD45RA+ cells. The material sequenced was naive CD8+ T cells from PBMCs. Source of these receptors: a man younger than 35 in good health. Some clones in this sample may be carry-over from other donors' samples.

The J gene is TRBJ2-1, the V gene TRBV28, with 12 bases aligning to TRBD2. Looked up from germline, CDR1 is MDHEN and CDR2 is SYDVKM. The CDR3 covers 16 residues. Germline trimming cut 3 bases from V and 4 bases from J; bases unmatched to any gene: 4. The CDR3 sequence: CASSFWTSGEYNEQFF. The CDR3 coding sequence is TGTGCCAGCAGTTTCTGGACTAGCGGGGAATACAATGAGCAGTTCTTC.

The gene calls are TRBV6-5 and TRBJ2-1; D not resolved. Germline values: CDR1 MNHEY, CDR2 SVGAGI. The CDR3 is 15 amino acids. With 2 bases removed from V and 4 bases from J, the gap between germline ends came to 12 bases. This CDR3 is CASSYGNSEYNEQFF. Written as DNA, the CDR3 is TGTGCCAGCAGTTACGGCAACTCGGAGTACAATGAGCAGTTCTTC.

The count of this clone is one. V gene TRBV29-1 combines with J gene TRBJ2-7; D unclear. V lost 6 bases and J 2 bases, leaving 14 bases between the germline ends. Germline V gene sequence: CDR1 SQVTM, CDR2 ANQGSEA. The CDR3 length is 13 residues. CDR3 in DNA: TGCAGCGTGTTCGCGGCCACGGCCTACGAGCAGTACTTC. Its protein is CSVFAATAYEQYF.

The V call is TRBV7-9, the J call TRBJ2-7; TRBD2 is a possible D gene (5 bases). V lost 5 bases and J 3 bases, leaving 11 bases between the germline ends. This CDR3 comprises 13 residues. CDR1 is SEHNR and CDR2 is FQNEAQ in the germline V gene (reference sequence). CDR3 bases: TGTGCCAGCAGCGAAGAGGGTTTCTACGAGCAGTACTTC. Its translation: CASSEEGFYEQYF.

This chain joins TRBV6-6 and TRBJ1-3; maybe TRBD1 (5 bases). Germline CDR1 reads MNHNY; CDR2 reads SVGAGI (reference sequence). The CDR3 has 16 amino acids. Trimming removed 6 bases at V and 2 bases at J, with 17 bases between. In DNA, the CDR3 is TGTGCCAGCAGCCTAAGCTCCAGGGTAGCTGGAAACACCATATATTTT. It encodes CASSLSSRVAGNTIYF.

The CDR3 loop is CASSVSPGVGYEQFF. The CDR3 bases are TGTGCCAGCTCCGTATCCCCTGGAGTCGGCTATGAGCAGTTCTTC. The rearrangement uses TRBV9 and TRBJ2-1; D remains ambiguous. The ends were cut back, 7 bases at V and 8 bases at J, with 22 bases in the middle. The germline V gene has CDR1 SGDLS and CDR2 YYNGEE. CDR3 length equals 15 residues. Variable domain in full (rest from reference TRBV9 and TRBJ2-1): DSGVTQTPKHLITATGQRVTLRCSPRSGDLSVYWYQQSLDQGLQFLIQYYNGEERAKGNILERFSAQQFPDLHSELNLSSLELGDSALYFCASSVSPGVGYEQFFGPGTRLTVL.

The V gene is TRBV27, the J gene TRBJ1-5; D unresolved. CDR1 is MNHEY and CDR2 is SMNVEV in the germline V gene (reference sequence). V gave up 4 bases and J gave up 0 bases, with 10 bases separating them. This CDR3 spans 15 amino acids. CDR3 sequence reads: CASSSDSHSNQPQHF. DNA of the CDR3: TGTGCCAGCAGTTCCGACTCTCATAGCAATCAGCCCCAGCATTTT.

V and J are TRBV19 and TRBJ2-7, with D perhaps matching TRBD1 (6 bases). The CDR3 is made up of 14 amino acids. Germline CDR1 LNHDA, CDR2 SQIVND (reference sequence). The germline V and J ends were trimmed by 5 bases and 0 bases, with 11 bases remaining between them. DNA for the CDR3: TGTGCCAGTAGTGCAGGGGCTAGCTCCTACGAGCAGTACTTC. Translated, it gives CASSAGASSYEQYF.

The chain uses TRBV27 and TRBJ2-7; TRBD2 aligns across 10 bases. CDR1 is MNHEY and CDR2 is SMNVEV in the germline V gene (reference sequence). Losses at the gene ends were 6 bases for V and 3 bases for J; bases not matched to a gene: 8. CDR3 length: 15 residues. Here the CDR3 reads CASSYTSGNYYEQYF. The CDR3 region has the DNA TGTGCCAGCAGCTATACTAGCGGGAACTACTACGAGCAGTACTTC.

J is TRBJ2-7 and V is TRBV7-2; D could derive from TRBD1 or TRBD2 (5 bases each). The CDR3 totals 14 residues. CDR1 and CDR2 from the germline V gene are SGHTA and FQGNSA. Trimming shortened V by 3 bases and J by 3 bases, and 12 bases separated the two germline ends. In DNA, the CDR3 is TGTGCCAGCAGCTTCCCGGGACGGGGCTACGAGCAGTACTTC. It specifies CASSFPGRGYEQYF. The whole variable domain, filled in from reference TRBV7-2 and TRBJ2-7, reads GAGVSQSPSNKVTEKGKDVELRCDPISGHTALYWYRQSLGQGLEFLIYFQGNSAPDKSGLPSDRFSAERTGGSVSTLTIQRTQQEDSAVYLCASSFPGRGYEQYFGPGTRLTVT.

The chain carries TRBV4-2 and TRBJ2-7; D unclear. With 3 bases removed from V and 4 bases from J, the gap between germline ends came to 10 bases. Germline CDR1 reads LGHNA; CDR2 reads YNFKEQ. This CDR3 spans 13 amino acids. CDR3 region: CASSHPDRYEQYF. The CDR3 DNA reads as TGTGCCAGCAGCCACCCGGACCGGTACGAGCAGTACTTC.

V is TRBV30 and J is TRBJ1-1, with unresolved D. Trimming took off 1 base at V and 11 bases at J, with 11 bases between the two ends. The germline CDR1 and CDR2 sequences are GTSNPN and SVGIG (reference sequence). CDR3 size: 11 residues. The CDR3: CAWSARVGAFF. In DNA, the CDR3 is TGTGCCTGGAGTGCGAGGGTCGGTGCTTTCTTT.

The chain joins TRBV7-2 to TRBJ2-7, with 9 bases identical to TRBD2. The CDR3 runs 14 residues. V lost 3 bases to trimming and J lost 6 bases; unmatched junction nucleotides: 6. From germline, CDR1 is SGHTA and CDR2 FQGNSA. Here the CDR3 reads CASSFAGLAVEQYF. The CDR3 bases are TGTGCCAGCAGCTTTGCGGGACTAGCTGTCGAGCAGTACTTC.

This clone was seen just once. The chain couples TRBV27 to TRBJ1-2, with D maybe TRBD1 (5 bases). The CDR3 has 13 residues. The germline CDR1 and CDR2 sequences are MNHEY and SMNVEV (reference sequence). V dropped 0 bases and J dropped 4 bases, with 6 bases sitting between them. The CDR3 region has the DNA TGTGCCAGCAGTTTATCTCAGGGCTATGGCTACACCTTC. Translating gives CASSLSQGYGYTF.

This chain connects TRBV5-5 to TRBJ2-1; D not certain. Trimming cost V 4 bases and J 2 bases, with 16 bases left between them. CDR1 is SGHKS, CDR2 YYEKEE, per germline (reference sequence). The CDR3 extends over 16 amino acids. The CDR3 DNA follows: TGTGCCAGCAGCCATCTGGGTCCCGAGGCCTACAATGAGCAGTTCTTC. It yields the protein CASSHLGPEAYNEQFF.

The chain recombines TRBV27 with TRBJ1-4; D may be TRBD1 (6 bases). This CDR3 comprises 15 residues. The V gene lost 4 bases and the J gene lost 2 bases, with 11 bases spanning the gap. Germline V gives CDR1 MNHEY, CDR2 SMNVEV (reference sequence). This CDR3 is CASSYRGATNEKLFF. CDR3 coding DNA: TGTGCCAGCAGTTATCGGGGGGCGACTAATGAAAAACTGTTTTTT.

This chain connects TRBV11-2 to TRBJ2-5; no clear D. Germline CDR1 reads SGHAT; CDR2 reads FQNNGV. The CDR3 is 15 residues long. Trimming pared 0 bases from V and 2 bases from J, leaving 10 bases between. CDR3 DNA sequence: TGTGCCAGCAGCTTAGATCTCACAGATCAAGAGACCCAGTACTTC. Translated: CASSLDLTDQETQYF.

CDR3 sequence reads: CASSYGTRLNNEQFF. CDR3 DNA: TGTGCCAGCAGTTACGGGACCCGCCTGAACAATGAGCAGTTCTTC. The chain links TRBV6-6 to TRBJ2-1, with D perhaps assigned TRBD1 or TRBD2 (5 bases each). Germline V lookup: CDR1 MNHNY, CDR2 SVGAGI (reference sequence). Trimming took off 2 bases at V and 5 bases at J, with 13 bases between the two ends. The CDR3 contains 15 residues.

The chain couples TRBV6-4 to TRBJ1-2; tentative D call: TRBD1 (5 bases). V shed 3 bases and J shed 10 bases, with 12 bases lying between them. The CDR3 length is 12 residues. The germline V gene has CDR1 MRHNA and CDR2 SNTAGT. CDR3 sequence: CASSEGTGPYTF. For the CDR3, the DNA is TGTGCCAGCAGTGAAGGGACCGGACCCTACACCTTC.

As DNA, the CDR3 is TGCGCCAGCAGCCAAGACACTGTGGGGGACTATGGCTACACCTTC. Its protein product is CASSQDTVGDYGYTF. The rearrangement links TRBV4-3 to TRBJ1-2, with a weak D call TRBD1 (5 bases). The V end lost 0 bases, the J end lost 3 bases, and 11 bases lay between the germline ends. The CDR3 runs 15 residues. From germline, CDR1 is LGHNA and CDR2 YSLEER.

V is TRBV9 and J is TRBJ1-1; a possible D gene is TRBD1 (5 bases). Between the trimmed V and J ends, which lost 3 bases and 1 base, there was a span of 10 bases. This CDR3 region has 14 residues. Germline loops: CDR1 SGDLS, CDR2 YYNGEE. CDR3: CASSETGANTEAFF. DNA for the CDR3: TGTGCCAGCAGCGAAACAGGAGCGAACACTGAAGCTTTCTTT.

The rearrangement joins TRBV28 to TRBJ2-5, with 8 bases lining up with TRBD1. V lost 1 base, J lost 5 bases, and 24 bases stayed unmatched. The CDR3 has 21 residues. Germline V gene data show CDR1 as MDHEN and CDR2 as SYDVKM. The CDR3 reads CASSLYPLAPMGQARRETQYF. DNA of the CDR3: TGTGCCAGCAGTTTATACCCTCTGGCTCCCATGGGACAGGCCCGAAGGGAGACCCAGTACTTC. The full variable domain, rest sourced from reference TRBV28 and TRBJ2-5, is DVKVTQSSRYLVKRTGEKVFLECVQDMDHENMFWYRQDPGLGLRLIYFSYDVKMKEKGDIPEGYSVSREKKERFSLILESASTNQTSMYLCASSLYPLAPMGQARRETQYFGPGTRLLVL.

The rearrangement uses TRBV14 and TRBJ1-2, with D maybe TRBD1 (6 bases). Germline V gives CDR1 SGHDN, CDR2 FVKESK. The CDR3 runs 14 residues. The V end was cut by 2 bases, the J end by 2 bases, with 9 bases between. The CDR3 reads CASSQPGHNYGYTF. CDR3 nucleotide sequence: TGTGCCAGCAGCCAACCGGGACACAACTATGGCTACACCTTC.

The chain couples TRBV11-2 to TRBJ2-1, with TRBD1 as a possible D gene (5 bases). V shed 1 base and J shed 7 bases, with 8 bases lying between them. The germline V gene encodes CDR1 SGHAT and CDR2 FQNNGV. The CDR3 loop spans 13 amino acids. DNA of the CDR3: TGTGCCAGCAGCTTAGCCAGGGCAAATGAGCAGTTCTTC. Translated: CASSLARANEQFF.

The J gene is TRBJ1-2, the V gene TRBV28; D call uncertain. This CDR3 has 15 residues. The V end was cut by 5 bases, the J end by 0 bases, with 13 bases between. Germline-derived CDR1 and CDR2 are MDHEN and SYDVKM. CDR3 residues: CASSETGEANYGYTF. The CDR3 DNA follows: TGTGCCAGCAGTGAGACTGGGGAGGCTAACTATGGCTACACCTTC.

The chain employs TRBV7-6 and TRBJ2-1; maybe TRBD1 (6 bases). CDR3 length: 18 residues. Germline V gives CDR1 SGHVS, CDR2 FNYEAQ. V was trimmed by 1 base and J by 1 base, leaving 17 bases between them. CDR3 loop: CASSLGGRAKGSYNEQFF. CDR3 sequence (DNA): TGTGCCAGCAGCTTAGGGGGGCGGGCCAAGGGTTCCTACAATGAGCAGTTCTTC.

The rearrangement links TRBV29-1 to TRBJ2-3, with D perhaps TRBD2 (5 bases). The CDR3 length is 14 residues. From germline, CDR1 is SQVTM and CDR2 ANQGSEA. Trimming stripped 3 bases from V and 0 bases from J, with 10 bases between. CDR3 nucleotides: TGCAGCGTTGATGGAGCGGCTAGCACAGATACGCAGTATTTT. It codes for CSVDGAASTDTQYF.

The V call is TRBV29-1, the J call TRBJ2-1, with D tentatively TRBD1 or TRBD2 (7 bases each). Between the trimmed V and J ends, which lost 5 bases and 16 bases, there was a span of 18 bases. Germline V gene data show CDR1 as SQVTM and CDR2 as ANQGSEA. CDR3 length equals 11 residues. The CDR3 sequence is CSVRWGGTDFF. The DNA of the CDR3 is TGCAGCGTTCGGTGGGGGGGGACAGACTTCTTC.

The CDR3 coding sequence is TGTGCCAGTATGCGGACTAGCGGACACAATGAGCAGTTCTTC. This codes for CASMRTSGHNEQFF. The chain couples TRBV19 to TRBJ2-1, with 10 bases fitting TRBD2. CDR3 length equals 14 residues. The germline V gene encodes CDR1 LNHDA and CDR2 SQIVND (reference sequence). The V segment lost 7 bases and the J segment 5 bases; nucleotides outside the gene matches: 5.

The chain joins TRBV29-1 to TRBJ2-7; a weak D match, TRBD2 (6 bases). The germline V gene encodes CDR1 SQVTM and CDR2 ANQGSEA. The germline V and J ends were trimmed by 4 bases and 2 bases, with 12 bases remaining between them. The CDR3 loop spans 13 amino acids. The CDR3 region is CSVVMEGTYEQYF. The DNA of the CDR3 is TGCAGCGTTGTCATGGAGGGAACCTACGAGCAGTACTTC.

The genes are TRBV10-3 and TRBJ2-2, with a tentative D call TRBD1 (5 bases). The CDR3 is 14 residues long. The V end lost 7 bases, the J end lost 4 bases, and 13 bases lay between the germline ends. Germline values: CDR1 ENHRY, CDR2 SYGVKD. CDR3 residues: CAIKNTQGTGELFF. As DNA, the CDR3 is TGTGCCATCAAAAACACCCAGGGCACCGGGGAGCTGTTTTTT.

Regarding this clone: This sample includes further DNA sequences coding for the same CDR3. The chain is built from TRBV11-2 and TRBJ1-5, with 9 bases lining up with TRBD1. Germline assignment: CDR1 SGHAT and CDR2 FQNNGV. Germline trimming cut 3 bases from V and 4 bases from J; bases unmatched to any gene: 4. This CDR3 has 15 residues. This chain's CDR3 is CASSLTTGGNQPQHF. The CDR3 DNA sequence: TGTGCCAGCAGCTTGACGACAGGGGGGAATCAGCCCCAGCATTTT.